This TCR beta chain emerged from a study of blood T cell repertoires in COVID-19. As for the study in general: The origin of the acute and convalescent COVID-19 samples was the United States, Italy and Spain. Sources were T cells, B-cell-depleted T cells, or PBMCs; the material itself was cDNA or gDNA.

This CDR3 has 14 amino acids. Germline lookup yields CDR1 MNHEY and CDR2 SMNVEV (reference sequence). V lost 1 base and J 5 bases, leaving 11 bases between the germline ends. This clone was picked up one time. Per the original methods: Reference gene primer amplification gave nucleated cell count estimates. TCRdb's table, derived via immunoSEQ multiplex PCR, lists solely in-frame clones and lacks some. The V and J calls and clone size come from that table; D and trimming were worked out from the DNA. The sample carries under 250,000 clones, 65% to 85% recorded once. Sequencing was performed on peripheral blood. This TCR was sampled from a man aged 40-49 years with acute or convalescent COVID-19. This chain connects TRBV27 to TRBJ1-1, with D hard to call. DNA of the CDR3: TGTGCCAGCAGTTTATTTCACGGTGAAACTGAAGCTTTCTTT. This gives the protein CASSLFHGETEAFF.